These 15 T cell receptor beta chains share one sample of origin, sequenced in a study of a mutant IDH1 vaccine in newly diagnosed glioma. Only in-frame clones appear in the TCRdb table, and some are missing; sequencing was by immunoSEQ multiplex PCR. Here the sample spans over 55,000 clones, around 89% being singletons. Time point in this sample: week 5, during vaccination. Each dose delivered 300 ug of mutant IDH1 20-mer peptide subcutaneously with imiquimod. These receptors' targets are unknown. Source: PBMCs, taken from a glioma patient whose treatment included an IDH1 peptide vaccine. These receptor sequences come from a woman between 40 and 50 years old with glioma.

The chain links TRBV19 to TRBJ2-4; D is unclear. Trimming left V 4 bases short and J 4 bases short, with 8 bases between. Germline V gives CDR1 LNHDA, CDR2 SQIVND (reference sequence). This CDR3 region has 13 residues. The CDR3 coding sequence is TGTGCCAGTAGTAGCTACGGGAAAAACATTCAGTACTTC. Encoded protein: CASSSYGKNIQYF.

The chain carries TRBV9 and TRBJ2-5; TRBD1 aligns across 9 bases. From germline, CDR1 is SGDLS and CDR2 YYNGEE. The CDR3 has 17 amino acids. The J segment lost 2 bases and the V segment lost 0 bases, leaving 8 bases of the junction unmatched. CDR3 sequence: CASSVGSAGTGQETQYF. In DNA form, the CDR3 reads TGTGCCAGCAGCGTAGGTTCGGCTGGGACAGGGCAAGAGACCCAGTACTTC. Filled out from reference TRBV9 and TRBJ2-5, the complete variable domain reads DSGVTQTPKHLITATGQRVTLRCSPRSGDLSVYWYQQSLDQGLQFLIQYYNGEERAKGNILERFSAQQFPDLHSELNLSSLELGDSALYFCASSVGSAGTGQETQYFGPGTRLLVL.

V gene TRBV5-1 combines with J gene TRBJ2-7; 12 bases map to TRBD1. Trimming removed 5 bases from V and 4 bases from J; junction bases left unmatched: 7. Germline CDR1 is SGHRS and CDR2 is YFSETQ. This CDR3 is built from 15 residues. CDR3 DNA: TGCGCCAGCAGACAAGGGACAGGGGGCGGTTACGAGCAGTACTTC. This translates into CASRQGTGGGYEQYF.

Here the CDR3 reads CASSLLFTDSVENNGYTF. The CDR3 nucleotides read TGTGCCAGCTCACTTCTATTCACTGACAGTGTTGAAAATAATGGCTACACCTTC. This chain uses TRBV18 with TRBJ1-2, with D possibly TRBD1 on 5 matching bases. The CDR3 is made up of 18 amino acids. V was cut by 4 bases and J by 6 bases, with 27 bases left in between. Germline assignment: CDR1 KGHSH and CDR2 LQKENI.

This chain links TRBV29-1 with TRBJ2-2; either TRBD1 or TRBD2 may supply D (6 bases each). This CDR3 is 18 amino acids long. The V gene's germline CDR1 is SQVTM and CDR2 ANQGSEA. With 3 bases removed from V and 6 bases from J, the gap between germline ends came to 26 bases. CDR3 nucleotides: TGCAGCGTTGAGAGGGGGGTAGGCGTGGGATTGGGACCCGGGGAGCTGTTTTTT. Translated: CSVERGVGVGLGPGELFF.

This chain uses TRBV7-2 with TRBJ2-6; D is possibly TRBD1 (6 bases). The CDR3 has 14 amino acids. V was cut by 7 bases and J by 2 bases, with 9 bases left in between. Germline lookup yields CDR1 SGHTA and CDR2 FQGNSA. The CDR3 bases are TGTGCCAGCAACCCAGGGGCTGGGGCCAACGTCCTGACTTTC. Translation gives CASNPGAGANVLTF.

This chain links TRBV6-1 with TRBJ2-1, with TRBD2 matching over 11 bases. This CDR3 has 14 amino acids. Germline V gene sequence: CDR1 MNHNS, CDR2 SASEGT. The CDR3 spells CGSGRGAHYNEQFF. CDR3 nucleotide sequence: TGTGGTAGCGGGAGGGGAGCTCATTACAATGAGCAGTTCTTC.

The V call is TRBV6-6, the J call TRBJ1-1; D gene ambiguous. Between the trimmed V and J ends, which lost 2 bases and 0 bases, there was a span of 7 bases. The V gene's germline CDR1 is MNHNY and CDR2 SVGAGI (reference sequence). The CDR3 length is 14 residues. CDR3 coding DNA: TGTGCCAGCAGTTACGGGAATTTGAACACTGAAGCTTTCTTT. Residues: CASSYGNLNTEAFF.

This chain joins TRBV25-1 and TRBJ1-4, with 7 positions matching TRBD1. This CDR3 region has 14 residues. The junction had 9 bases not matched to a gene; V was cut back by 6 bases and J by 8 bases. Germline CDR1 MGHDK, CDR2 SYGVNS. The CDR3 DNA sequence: TGTGCCAGCAGAGCAGACAGGGAAGGGGAAAAACTGTTTTTT. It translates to CASRADREGEKLFF.

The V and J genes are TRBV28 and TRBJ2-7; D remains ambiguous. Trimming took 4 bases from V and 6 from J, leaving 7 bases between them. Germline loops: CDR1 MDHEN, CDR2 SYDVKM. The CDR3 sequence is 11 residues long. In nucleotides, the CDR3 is TGTGCCAGCAGTTCGAAGATCGAGCAGTACTTC. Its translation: CASSSKIEQYF.

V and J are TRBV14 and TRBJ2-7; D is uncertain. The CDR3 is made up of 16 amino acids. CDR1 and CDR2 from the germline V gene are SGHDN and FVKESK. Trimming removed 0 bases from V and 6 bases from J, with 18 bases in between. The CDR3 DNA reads TGTGCCAGCAGCCAAGAGGCGTGGAACCCATCGGGCGAGCAGTACTTC. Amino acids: CASSQEAWNPSGEQYF.

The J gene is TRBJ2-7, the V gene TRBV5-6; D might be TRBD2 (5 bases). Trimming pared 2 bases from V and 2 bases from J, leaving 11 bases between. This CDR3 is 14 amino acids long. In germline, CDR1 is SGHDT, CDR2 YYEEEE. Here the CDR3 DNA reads TGTGCCAGCAGCTTAAGAATGAGGGCCTACGAGCAGTACTTC. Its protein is CASSLRMRAYEQYF.

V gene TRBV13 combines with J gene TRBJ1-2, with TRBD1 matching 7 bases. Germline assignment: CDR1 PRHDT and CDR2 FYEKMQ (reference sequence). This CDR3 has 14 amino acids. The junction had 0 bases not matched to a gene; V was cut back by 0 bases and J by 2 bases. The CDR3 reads CASSLGTGNYGYTF. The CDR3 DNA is TGTGCCAGCAGCTTAGGGACAGGGAACTATGGCTACACCTTC.

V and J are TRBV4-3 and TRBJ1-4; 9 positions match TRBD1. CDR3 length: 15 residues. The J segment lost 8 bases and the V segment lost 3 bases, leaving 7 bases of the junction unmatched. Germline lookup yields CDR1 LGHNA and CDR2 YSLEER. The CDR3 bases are TGCGCCAGCAGCCAGTCCGGGACAGGGTTGGAAAAACTGTTTTTT. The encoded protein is CASSQSGTGLEKLFF.

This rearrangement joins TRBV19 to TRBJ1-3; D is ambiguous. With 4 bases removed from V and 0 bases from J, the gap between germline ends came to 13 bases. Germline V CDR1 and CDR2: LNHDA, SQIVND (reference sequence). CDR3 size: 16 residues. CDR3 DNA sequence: TGTGCCAGTAGTACCATTAGGACGGTCTCTGGAAACACCATATATTTT. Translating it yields CASSTIRTVSGNTIYF. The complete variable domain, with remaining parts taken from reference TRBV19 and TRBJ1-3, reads DGGITQSPKYLFRKEGQNVTLSCEQNLNHDAMYWYRQDPGQGLRLIYYSQIVNDFQKGDIAEGYSVSREKKESFPLTVTSAQKNPTAFYLCASSTIRTVSGNTIYFGEGSWLTVV.